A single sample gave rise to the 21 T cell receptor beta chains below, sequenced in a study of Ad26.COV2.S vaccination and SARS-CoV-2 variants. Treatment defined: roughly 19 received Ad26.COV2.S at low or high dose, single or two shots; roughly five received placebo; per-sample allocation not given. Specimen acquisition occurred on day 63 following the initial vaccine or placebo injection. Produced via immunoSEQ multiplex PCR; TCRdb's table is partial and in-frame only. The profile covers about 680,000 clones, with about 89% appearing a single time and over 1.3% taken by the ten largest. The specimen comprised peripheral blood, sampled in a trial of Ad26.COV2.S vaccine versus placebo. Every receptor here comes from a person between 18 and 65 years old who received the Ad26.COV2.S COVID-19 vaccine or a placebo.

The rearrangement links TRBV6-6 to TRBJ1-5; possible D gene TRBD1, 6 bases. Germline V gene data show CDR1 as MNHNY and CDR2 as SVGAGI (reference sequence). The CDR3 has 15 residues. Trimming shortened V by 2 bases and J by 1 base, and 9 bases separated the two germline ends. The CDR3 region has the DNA TGTGCCAGCAGTTACGGGGGGGCGAGCAATCAGCCCCAGCATTTT. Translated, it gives CASSYGGASNQPQHF.

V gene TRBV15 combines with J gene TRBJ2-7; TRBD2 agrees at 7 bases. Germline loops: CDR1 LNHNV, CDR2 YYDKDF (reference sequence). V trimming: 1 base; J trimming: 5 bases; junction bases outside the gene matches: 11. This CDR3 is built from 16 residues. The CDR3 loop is CATSRGVGGMENEQYF. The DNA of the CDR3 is TGTGCCACCAGCAGAGGGGTCGGGGGGATGGAGAACGAGCAGTACTTC. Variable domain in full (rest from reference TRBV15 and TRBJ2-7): DAMVIQNPRYQVTQFGKPVTLSCSQTLNHNVMYWYQQKSSQAPKLLFHYYDKDFNNEADTPDNFQSRRPNTSFCFLDIRSPGLGDTAMYLCATSRGVGGMENEQYFGPGTRLTVT.

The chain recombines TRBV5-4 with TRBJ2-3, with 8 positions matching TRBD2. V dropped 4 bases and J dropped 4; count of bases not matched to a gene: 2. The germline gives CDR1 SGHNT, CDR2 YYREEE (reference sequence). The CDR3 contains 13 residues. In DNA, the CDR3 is TGTGCCAGCAGCCCGGGACTAGCAGATACGCAGTATTTT. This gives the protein CASSPGLADTQYF.

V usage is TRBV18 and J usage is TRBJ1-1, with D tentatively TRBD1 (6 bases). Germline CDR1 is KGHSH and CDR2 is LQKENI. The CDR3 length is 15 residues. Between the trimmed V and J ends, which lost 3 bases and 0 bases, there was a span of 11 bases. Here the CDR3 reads CASSPGQSMNTEAFF. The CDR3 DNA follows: TGTGCCAGCTCACCCGGACAGAGCATGAACACTGAAGCTTTCTTT. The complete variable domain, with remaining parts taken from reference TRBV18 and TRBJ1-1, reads NAGVMQNPRHLVRRRGQEARLRCSPMKGHSHVYWYRQLPEEGLKFMVYLQKENIIDESGMPKERFSAEFPKEGPSILRIQQVVRGDSAAYFCASSPGQSMNTEAFFGQGTRLTVV.

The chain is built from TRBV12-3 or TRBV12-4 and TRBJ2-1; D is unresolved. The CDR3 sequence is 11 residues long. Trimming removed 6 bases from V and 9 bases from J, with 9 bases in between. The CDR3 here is CASSEVGEQFF. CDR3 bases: TGTGCCAGCAGCGAAGTGGGTGAGCAGTTCTTC.

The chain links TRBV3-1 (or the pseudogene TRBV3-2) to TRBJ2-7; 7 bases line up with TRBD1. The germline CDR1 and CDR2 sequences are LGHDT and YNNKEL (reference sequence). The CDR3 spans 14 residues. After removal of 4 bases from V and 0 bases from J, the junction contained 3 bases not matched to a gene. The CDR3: CASSPWDSSYEQYF. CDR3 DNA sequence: TGTGCCAGCAGCCCTTGGGACAGCTCCTACGAGCAGTACTTC.

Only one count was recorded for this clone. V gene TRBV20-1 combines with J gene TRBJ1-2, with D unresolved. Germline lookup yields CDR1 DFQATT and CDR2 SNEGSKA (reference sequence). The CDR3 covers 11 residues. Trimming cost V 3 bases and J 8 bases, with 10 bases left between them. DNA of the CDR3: TGCAGTGCTAGTGGGGTCCGCGGCTACACCTTC. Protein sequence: CSASGVRGYTF.

The CDR3 loop reads CASSLGTIGELFF. The CDR3 DNA reads TGTGCCAGCAGCCTCGGGACAATCGGGGAGCTGTTTTTT. V gene TRBV14 combines with J gene TRBJ2-2, with a weak D call TRBD1 (6 bases). Deletions cut 4 bases from V and 7 bases from J, with 10 bases between. This CDR3 is built from 13 residues. Germline-derived CDR1 and CDR2 are SGHDN and FVKESK.

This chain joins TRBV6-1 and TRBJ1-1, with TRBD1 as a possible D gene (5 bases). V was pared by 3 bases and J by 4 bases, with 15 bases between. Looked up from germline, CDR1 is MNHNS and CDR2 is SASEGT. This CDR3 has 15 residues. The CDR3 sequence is CASSDYRGQGTEAFF. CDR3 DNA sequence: TGTGCCAGCAGTGATTATCGAGGTCAGGGCACTGAAGCTTTCTTT.

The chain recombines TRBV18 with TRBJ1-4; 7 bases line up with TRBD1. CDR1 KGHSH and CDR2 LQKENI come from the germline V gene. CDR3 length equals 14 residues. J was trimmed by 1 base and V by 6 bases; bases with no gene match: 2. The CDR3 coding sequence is TGTGCCAGCTCCGACAGGGTAACTAATGAAAAACTGTTTTTT. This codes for CASSDRVTNEKLFF.

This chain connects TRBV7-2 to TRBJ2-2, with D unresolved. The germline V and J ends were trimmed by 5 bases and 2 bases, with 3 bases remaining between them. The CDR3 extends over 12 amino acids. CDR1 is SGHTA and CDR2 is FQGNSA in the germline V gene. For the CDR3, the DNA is TGTGCCAGCAGCAAAAACACCGGGGAGCTGTTTTTT. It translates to CASSKNTGELFF.

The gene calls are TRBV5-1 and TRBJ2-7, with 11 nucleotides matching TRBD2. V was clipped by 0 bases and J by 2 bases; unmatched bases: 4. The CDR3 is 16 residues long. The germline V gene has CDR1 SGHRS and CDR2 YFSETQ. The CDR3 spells CASSLEGSGRAYEQYF. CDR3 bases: TGCGCCAGCAGCTTGGAAGGTAGCGGGAGGGCCTACGAGCAGTACTTC. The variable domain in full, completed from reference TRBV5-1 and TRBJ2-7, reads KAGVTQTPRYLIKTRGQQVTLSCSPISGHRSVSWYQQTPGQGLQFLFEYFSETQRNKGNFPGRFSGRQFSNSRSEMNVSTLELGDSALYLCASSLEGSGRAYEQYFGPGTRLTVT.

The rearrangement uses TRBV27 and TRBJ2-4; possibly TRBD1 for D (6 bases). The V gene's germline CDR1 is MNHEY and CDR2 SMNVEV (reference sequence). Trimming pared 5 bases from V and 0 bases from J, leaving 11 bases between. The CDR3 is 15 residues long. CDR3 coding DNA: TGTGCCAGCAGTGCTCCAGGGGAAGCCAAAAACATTCAGTACTTC. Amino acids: CASSAPGEAKNIQYF.

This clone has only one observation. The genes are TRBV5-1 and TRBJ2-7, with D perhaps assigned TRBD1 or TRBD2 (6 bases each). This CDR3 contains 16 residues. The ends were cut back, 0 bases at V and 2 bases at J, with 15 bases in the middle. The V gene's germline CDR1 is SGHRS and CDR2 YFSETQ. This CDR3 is CASSLEGGKNTYEQYF. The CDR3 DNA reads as TGCGCCAGCAGCTTGGAGGGGGGCAAAAACACCTACGAGCAGTACTTC.

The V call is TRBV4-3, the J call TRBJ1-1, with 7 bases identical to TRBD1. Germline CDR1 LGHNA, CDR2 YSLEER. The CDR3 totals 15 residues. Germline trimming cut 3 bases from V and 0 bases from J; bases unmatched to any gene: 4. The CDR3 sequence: CASSQDDRVNTEAFF. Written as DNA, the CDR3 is TGCGCCAGCAGCCAGGATGACAGGGTGAACACTGAAGCTTTCTTT.

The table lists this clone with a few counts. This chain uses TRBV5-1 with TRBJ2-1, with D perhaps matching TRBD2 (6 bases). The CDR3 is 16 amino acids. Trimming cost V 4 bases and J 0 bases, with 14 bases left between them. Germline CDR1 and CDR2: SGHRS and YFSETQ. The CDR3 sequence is CASSRSSASSYNEQFF. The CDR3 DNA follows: TGCGCCAGCAGCCGATCTAGCGCCAGCTCCTACAATGAGCAGTTCTTC.

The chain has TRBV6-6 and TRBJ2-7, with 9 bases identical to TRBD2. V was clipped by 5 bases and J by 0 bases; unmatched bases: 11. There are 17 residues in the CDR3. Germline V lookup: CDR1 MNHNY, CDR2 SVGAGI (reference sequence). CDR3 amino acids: CASSRGTSPKSSYEQYF. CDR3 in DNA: TGTGCCAGCAGTCGAGGGACTAGCCCCAAAAGCTCCTACGAGCAGTACTTC.

DNA of the CDR3: TGTGCCAGCTCACCACCTTCCCTGAAGGGAAGGGGAATCAATGAGCAGTTCTTC. This encodes CASSPPSLKGRGINEQFF. The chain combines TRBV18 with TRBJ2-1, with D tentatively TRBD1 (5 bases). There are 18 residues in the CDR3. Germline lookup yields CDR1 KGHSH and CDR2 LQKENI. Deletions cut 0 bases from V and 6 bases from J, with 21 bases between. The full variable domain, in which reference TRBV18 and TRBJ2-1 provide the parts outside the CDR3, is NAGVMQNPRHLVRRRGQEARLRCSPMKGHSHVYWYRQLPEEGLKFMVYLQKENIIDESGMPKERFSAEFPKEGPSILRIQQVVRGDSAAYFCASSPPSLKGRGINEQFFGPGTRLTVL.

CDR3 DNA: TGTGCCAGCAGCTTAGGGACAGCTCCAGGGGAGAGAGAGACCCAGTACTTC. Encoded protein: CASSLGTAPGERETQYF. The rearrangement joins TRBV11-2 to TRBJ2-5; perhaps TRBD1 as D (6 bases). Trimming cost V 1 base and J 4 bases, with 19 bases left between them. In germline, CDR1 is SGHAT, CDR2 FQNNGV. The CDR3 has 17 amino acids.

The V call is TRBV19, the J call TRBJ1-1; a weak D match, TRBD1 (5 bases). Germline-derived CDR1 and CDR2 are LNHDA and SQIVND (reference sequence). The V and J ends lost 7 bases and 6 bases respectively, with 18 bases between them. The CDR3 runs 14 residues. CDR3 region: CASNRLDEGSEAFF. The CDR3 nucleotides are TGTGCCAGTAACCGGTTGGACGAGGGGTCTGAAGCTTTCTTT. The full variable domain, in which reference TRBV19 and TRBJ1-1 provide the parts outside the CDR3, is DGGITQSPKYLFRKEGQNVTLSCEQNLNHDAMYWYRQDPGQGLRLIYYSQIVNDFQKGDIAEGYSVSREKKESFPLTVTSAQKNPTAFYLCASNRLDEGSEAFFGQGTRLTVV.

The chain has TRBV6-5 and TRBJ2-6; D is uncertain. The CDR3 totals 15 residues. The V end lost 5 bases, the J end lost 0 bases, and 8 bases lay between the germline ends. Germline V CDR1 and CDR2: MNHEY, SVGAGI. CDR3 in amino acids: CASSPQGSGANVLTF. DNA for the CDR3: TGTGCCAGCAGTCCACAAGGCTCTGGGGCCAACGTCCTGACTTTC.